A single sample is the source of the 25 T cell receptor beta chains below, sequenced in a study of naive and memory T cell subsets. The study's findings and limits: A few larger clonotypes appeared in naive repertoires, especially CD8, possibly memory cells re-expressing CD45RA.

What these receptors recognize is not known. The beta constant-region primer was an equimolar mix of two oligonucleotides covering TRBC1 and TRBC2. The ligated cDNA underwent four PCR rounds using SP2 and nested alpha and beta constant-region primers. Each CDR3 protein gets one entry after TCRdb re-called the UMI-ligation and nested PCR reads with MiXCR. The sample yields 99,000 or so distinct CDR3 sequences, around 13% seen once. The sequencing input was naive CD8+ T cells from blood. These receptors were taken from a human donor in good health.

This clonotype was detected many times. The chain employs TRBV12-3 or TRBV12-4 and TRBJ2-3, with a weak D call TRBD2 (5 bases). V lost 6 bases to trimming and J lost 0 bases, with 10 bases between them. This CDR3 is built from 14 residues. In DNA, the CDR3 is TGTGCCAGCAGGCAACTAGAGAGCACAGATACGCAGTATTTT. Its protein product is CASRQLESTDTQYF.

The V and J genes are TRBV27 and TRBJ2-1; D possibly corresponds to TRBD2 (6 bases). This CDR3 contains 11 residues. Germline CDR1 and CDR2: MNHEY and SMNVEV (reference sequence). The DNA for the CDR3 is TGTACCGCCGGGGGATACAATGAGCAGTTCTTC. Its protein product is CTAGGYNEQFF.

This clonotype has only a few counts. V and J are TRBV28 and TRBJ2-7, with D unresolved. Germline assignment: CDR1 MDHEN and CDR2 SYDVKM. V was cut by 4 bases and J by 0 bases, with 7 bases left in between. This CDR3 region has 13 residues. The CDR3: CASSSESSYEQYF. In nucleotides, the CDR3 is TGTGCCAGCAGTTCGGAGTCCTCCTACGAGCAGTACTTC. Drawing the rest from reference TRBV28 and TRBJ2-7, the complete variable domain is DVKVTQSSRYLVKRTGEKVFLECVQDMDHENMFWYRQDPGLGLRLIYFSYDVKMKEKGDIPEGYSVSREKKERFSLILESASTNQTSMYLCASSSESSYEQYFGPGTRLTVT.

The chain links TRBV12-3 or TRBV12-4 to TRBJ2-2, with D perhaps matching TRBD1 (5 bases). Trimming stripped 3 bases from V and 0 bases from J, with 8 bases between. CDR3 length equals 15 residues. The CDR3 protein is CASSFRTPNTGELFF. The CDR3 region has the DNA TGTGCCAGCAGTTTTCGGACACCGAACACCGGGGAGCTGTTTTTT.

The chain joins TRBV20-1 to TRBJ1-5; D is uncertain. With 1 base removed from V and 0 bases from J, the gap between germline ends came to 19 bases. Germline V gives CDR1 DFQATT, CDR2 SNEGSKA (reference sequence). The CDR3 is 18 amino acids. The CDR3 DNA sequence: TGCAGTGCTAGAGGTTGGGCAGAAGAAACATATAGCAATCAGCCCCAGCATTTT. This encodes CSARGWAEETYSNQPQHF.

The rearrangement uses TRBV11-2 and TRBJ2-3, with a tentative D call TRBD1 (5 bases). V lost 4 bases and J 0 bases, leaving 8 bases between the germline ends. The CDR3 spans 14 residues. CDR1 SGHAT and CDR2 FQNNGV come from the germline V gene. The CDR3 sequence: CASSSTASTDTQYF. Here the CDR3 DNA reads TGTGCCAGCAGCTCGACAGCTAGCACAGATACGCAGTATTTT.

This chain joins TRBV28 and TRBJ2-3; D is unclear. This CDR3 is built from 15 residues. The germline CDR1 and CDR2 sequences are MDHEN and SYDVKM. Trimming took off 4 bases at V and 0 bases at J, with 11 bases between the two ends. Written as DNA, the CDR3 is TGTGCCAGCAGTTGGTCAGCCACTAGCACAGATACGCAGTATTTT. This encodes CASSWSATSTDTQYF.

The V call is TRBV7-2, the J call TRBJ2-1; 8 bases are shared with TRBD2. Germline V gene lookup returns CDR1 SGHTA and CDR2 FQGNSA. After removal of 4 bases from V and 7 bases from J, the junction contained 12 bases not matched to a gene. This CDR3 has 16 amino acids. CDR3 DNA: TGTGCCAGCAGCTACGGACTAGCTTTAAGGTTAAATGAGCAGTTCTTC. It specifies CASSYGLALRLNEQFF.

The chain combines TRBV12-3 or TRBV12-4 with TRBJ2-7; TRBD1 is a possible D gene (5 bases). The CDR3 extends over 14 amino acids. Trimming removed 6 bases from V and 3 bases from J, with 15 bases in between. This CDR3 is CASSTVGHDYEQYF. The CDR3 DNA sequence: TGTGCCAGCAGCACGGTCGGACACGACTACGAGCAGTACTTC.

This clonotype was observed many times. V gene TRBV20-1 combines with J gene TRBJ1-1; unclear D gene. This CDR3 is 11 amino acids long. The germline V and J ends were trimmed by 2 bases and 8 bases, with 9 bases remaining between them. CDR1 and CDR2 from the germline V gene are DFQATT and SNEGSKA (reference sequence). In DNA form, the CDR3 reads TGCAGTGCTAGACAACAAGACGAAGCTTTCTTT. This encodes CSARQQDEAFF.

The chain carries TRBV7-9 and TRBJ2-1, with unresolved D. Looked up from germline, CDR1 is SEHNR and CDR2 is FQNEAQ (reference sequence). V was pared by 1 base and J by 7 bases, with 11 bases between. The CDR3 runs to 14 residues. CDR3 amino acids: CASSLVQTENEQFF. In DNA, the CDR3 is TGTGCCAGCAGCTTAGTCCAAACAGAAAATGAGCAGTTCTTC.

Note on this clonotype: With a much larger clone just one base away, this may be a read error. The chain employs TRBV11-1 and TRBJ1-4; D not resolved. Deletions cut 8 bases from V and 5 bases from J, with 9 bases between. The CDR3 extends over 12 amino acids. Germline CDR1 reads SGHAT; CDR2 reads FQDESV (reference sequence). The CDR3 is CASGPTNEKLFF. The CDR3 DNA reads as TGTGCCAGCGGCCCGACCAATGAAAAACTGTTTTTT.

The chain has TRBV12-3 or TRBV12-4 and TRBJ2-5, with 12 nucleotides matching TRBD2. V trimming: 3 bases; J trimming: 12 bases; junction bases outside the gene matches: 8. CDR3 length: 14 amino acids. CDR3 loop: CASSLNLAGGPEYF. The CDR3 nucleotides are TGTGCCAGCAGTTTGAACCTAGCGGGAGGGCCCGAGTACTTC.

This clonotype was seen more than once but under ten times. The gene calls are TRBV11-2 and TRBJ1-1; D is uncertain. The CDR3 covers 13 residues. V was pared by 1 base and J by 1 base, with 4 bases between. Germline loops: CDR1 SGHAT, CDR2 FQNNGV. The CDR3 loop reads CASSLVQNTEAFF. The CDR3 DNA follows: TGTGCCAGCAGCTTAGTACAGAACACTGAAGCTTTCTTT.

The V gene is TRBV4-2, the J gene TRBJ2-1; the match to TRBD1 covers 10 bases. This CDR3 comprises 18 residues. CDR1 is LGHNA, CDR2 YNFKEQ, per germline. V lost 0 bases and J lost 4; bases outside the gene matches: 9. The CDR3 is CASSQEGGPGQGYNEQFF. CDR3 nucleotide sequence: TGTGCCAGCAGCCAAGAAGGTGGCCCGGGACAGGGGTACAATGAGCAGTTCTTC.

In this sample, this clonotype turned up once. This chain connects TRBV29-1 to TRBJ2-7; tentative D call: TRBD2 (5 bases). There are 14 residues in the CDR3. CDR1 SQVTM and CDR2 ANQGSEA come from the germline V gene. The ends were cut back, 1 base at V and 5 bases at J, with 15 bases in the middle. The CDR3 DNA reads TGCAGCGTTGAAGGAGGAGGTAGAAGTGACGAGCAGTACTTC. This sequence encodes CSVEGGGRSDEQYF.

This clonotype was seen a handful of times. This rearrangement joins TRBV3-1 to TRBJ2-2; TRBD1 matches at 7 bases. Germline V gene sequence: CDR1 LGHDT, CDR2 YNNKEL (reference sequence). CDR3 length: 16 amino acids. The V segment lost 4 bases and the J segment 1 base; nucleotides outside the gene matches: 6. The CDR3 DNA follows: TGTGCCAGCAGCCTATCCGGGACAGTGAACACCGGGGAGCTGTTTTTT. Its translation: CASSLSGTVNTGELFF.

This clonotype was seen only a few times. V is TRBV6-6 and J is TRBJ1-5; 8 nucleotides match TRBD1. The CDR3 consists of 16 residues. V shed 5 bases and J 4 bases; nucleotides not matched to a gene: 10. CDR1 and CDR2 from the germline V gene are MNHNY and SVGAGI (reference sequence). The CDR3 loop is CASSPGTGLGNQPQHF. The CDR3 DNA is TGTGCCAGCAGTCCCGGGACAGGATTAGGGAATCAGCCCCAGCATTTT.

This clonotype was detected ten times or more. The rearrangement joins TRBV10-3 to TRBJ2-1; D gene ambiguous. There are 15 residues in the CDR3. CDR1 and CDR2 (germline): ENHRY, SYGVKD. Trimming stripped 3 bases from V and 0 bases from J, with 9 bases between. The CDR3 sequence: CAISEVSDSYNEQFF. The CDR3 DNA reads TGTGCCATCAGTGAAGTTTCGGACTCCTACAATGAGCAGTTCTTC.

This chain uses TRBV7-3 with TRBJ2-1; 9 bases map to TRBD2. Germline V gene lookup returns CDR1 SGHTA and CDR2 FQGTGA. Losses at the gene ends were 5 bases for V and 2 bases for J; bases not matched to a gene: 7. CDR3 length equals 16 residues. CDR3 amino acids: CASSRGGATAYNEQFF. CDR3 DNA sequence: TGTGCCAGCAGCCGCGGGGGGGCCACGGCCTACAATGAGCAGTTCTTC.

This clonotype was seen a few times. The gene calls are TRBV7-9 and TRBJ2-5; TRBD2 aligns across 11 bases. From germline, CDR1 is SEHNR and CDR2 FQNEAQ (reference sequence). V lost 4 bases, J lost 3 bases, and 22 bases stayed unmatched. This CDR3 comprises 21 residues. The CDR3 reads CASSYPRRGKGLAESEETQYF. In DNA form, the CDR3 reads TGTGCCAGCAGCTACCCCAGAAGGGGCAAGGGACTAGCGGAATCCGAAGAGACCCAGTACTTC. Full variable domain (rest looked up from reference TRBV7-9 and TRBJ2-5): DTGVSQNPRHKITKRGQNVTFRCDPISEHNRLYWYRQTLGQGPEFLTYFQNEAQLEKSRLLSDRFSAERPKGSFSTLEIQRTEQGDSAMYLCASSYPRRGKGLAESEETQYFGPGTRLLVL.

At least ten counts were recorded for this clonotype. CDR3 nucleotide sequence: TGCGCCAGCAGCCAAGGTCCGAACACCGGGGAGCTGTTTTTT. Translating gives CASSQGPNTGELFF. The chain uses TRBV4-3 and TRBJ2-2; the D is unclear. This CDR3 region has 14 residues. The germline V gene encodes CDR1 LGHNA and CDR2 YSLEER. The ends were cut back, 1 base at V and 0 bases at J, with 3 bases in the middle.

This clonotype was seen a few times. The chain recombines TRBV29-1 with TRBJ2-6; D perhaps matches TRBD1 (5 bases). Trimming cost V 6 bases and J 2 bases, with 17 bases left between them. Germline CDR1 SQVTM, CDR2 ANQGSEA. The CDR3 totals 16 residues. CDR3 DNA sequence: TGCAGCGTCGCCTTTCAGGCAGGGACTGGGGCCAACGTCCTGACTTTC. Amino acid sequence: CSVAFQAGTGANVLTF.

CDR3 sequence: CATASVPSYNEQFF. The CDR3 DNA follows: TGTGCCACAGCTTCGGTACCCTCCTACAATGAGCAGTTCTTC. This chain uses TRBV6-5 with TRBJ2-1; D is uncertain. The CDR3 loop spans 14 amino acids. Trimming took off 10 bases at V and 0 bases at J, with 13 bases between the two ends. Germline assignment: CDR1 MNHEY and CDR2 SVGAGI.

This clonotype was observed a few times. The chain carries TRBV27 and TRBJ2-4; D is ambiguous. V shed 8 bases and J shed 1 base, with 9 bases lying between them. The CDR3 is 13 residues long. Germline CDR1 is MNHEY and CDR2 is SMNVEV (reference sequence). In nucleotides, the CDR3 is TGTGCCAGCGCAAATTCGGCCAAAAACATTCAGTACTTC. Protein: CASANSAKNIQYF.